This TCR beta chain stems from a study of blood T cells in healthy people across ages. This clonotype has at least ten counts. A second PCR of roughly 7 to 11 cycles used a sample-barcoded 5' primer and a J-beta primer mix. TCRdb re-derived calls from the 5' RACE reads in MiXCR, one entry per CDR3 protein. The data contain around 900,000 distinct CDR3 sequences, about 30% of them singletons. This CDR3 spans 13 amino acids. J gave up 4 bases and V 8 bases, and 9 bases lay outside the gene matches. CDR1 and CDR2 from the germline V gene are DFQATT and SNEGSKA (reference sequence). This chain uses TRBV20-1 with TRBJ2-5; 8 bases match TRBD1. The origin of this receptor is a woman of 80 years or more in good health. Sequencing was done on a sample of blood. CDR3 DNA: TGCAGTCCGGAGGACAGGGTATTAGAGACCCAGTACTTC. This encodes CSPEDRVLETQYF.